The 21 T cell receptor beta chains given below trace back to one sample, sequenced in a study of glioma-infiltrating T cells after dendritic cell vaccination (dated by TCRdb to about 2016). Library method: the immunoSEQ multiplex PCR assay. The source is immuneACCESS, and TCRdb retained only in-frame sequences with V and J called. Part of the clones is not carried over; for the studies checked, unresolved V genes explain less than half of this, and the remainder is unexplained. In this sample the table shows fewer than 85,000 clones, 80% to 90% of which occur a single time. Of the sample, about 3.2% is held by the ten largest clones. The sample consisted of blood, taken before dendritic cell vaccination. Every receptor here comes from a human donor with glioblastoma.

The gene calls are TRBV7-9 and TRBJ2-7; no reliable D call. CDR3 length equals 14 residues. Trimming took 1 base from V and 1 from J, leaving 8 bases between them. CDR1 and CDR2 (germline): SEHNR, FQNEAQ (reference sequence). CDR3 nucleotides: TGTGCCAGCAGCTTAGGTCCGGGTTCCTACGAGCAGTACTTC. It specifies CASSLGPGSYEQYF.

This chain uses TRBV7-9 with TRBJ2-7; 11 nucleotides align to TRBD2. V was clipped by 4 bases and J by 3 bases; unmatched bases: 14. The V gene's germline CDR1 is SEHNR and CDR2 FQNEAQ (reference sequence). This CDR3 is built from 18 residues. CDR3 coding DNA: TGTGCCAGCAGCTCCCTCCCTTATAGCGGGAGGGCCCACTACGAGCAGTACTTC. Protein product: CASSSLPYSGRAHYEQYF.

The chain joins TRBV5-6 to TRBJ2-2; TRBD2 might be the D (5 bases). CDR3 length: 15 amino acids. Trimming removed 3 bases at V and 6 bases at J, with 15 bases between. Germline CDR1 SGHDT, CDR2 YYEEEE. The CDR3 DNA is TGTGCCAGCAGCTCGAAATGGGCGGGCGCCGGGGAGCTGTTTTTT. Protein sequence: CASSSKWAGAGELFF. The variable domain in full, completed from reference TRBV5-6 and TRBJ2-2, reads DAGVTQSPTHLIKTRGQQVTLRCSPKSGHDTVSWYQQALGQGPQFIFQYYEEEERQRGNFPDRFSGHQFPNYSSELNVNALLLGDSALYLCASSSKWAGAGELFFGEGSRLTVL.

The J gene is TRBJ2-7, the V gene TRBV11-3; D unresolved. V was cut by 3 bases and J by 4 bases, with 10 bases left in between. This CDR3 is built from 13 residues. CDR1 is SGHNT and CDR2 is YENEEA in the germline V gene. Here the CDR3 DNA reads TGTGCCAGCAGCTTTCGGCCGGAGTACGAGCAGTACTTC. It translates to CASSFRPEYEQYF.

The V and J genes are TRBV28 and TRBJ1-4; TRBD1 might be the D (6 bases). The CDR3 is 14 amino acids. Deletions cut 5 bases from V and 4 bases from J, with 11 bases between. Germline loops: CDR1 MDHEN, CDR2 SYDVKM. The CDR3 DNA reads as TGTGCCAGCAGTCAGGGGTGGGGTAATGAAAAACTGTTTTTT. Residues: CASSQGWGNEKLFF.

The CDR3 is CASSWAGTGYYEQYF. CDR3 nucleotide sequence: TGCGCCAGCAGCTGGGCTGGGACAGGGTACTACGAGCAGTACTTC. The rearrangement uses TRBV5-1 and TRBJ2-7, with 9 nucleotides matching TRBD1. CDR1 is SGHRS and CDR2 is YFSETQ in the germline V gene. The CDR3 runs 15 residues. V lost 3 bases, J lost 3 bases, and 7 bases stayed unmatched. Variable domain in full (rest from reference TRBV5-1 and TRBJ2-7): KAGVTQTPRYLIKTRGQQVTLSCSPISGHRSVSWYQQTPGQGLQFLFEYFSETQRNKGNFPGRFSGRQFSNSRSEMNVSTLELGDSALYLCASSWAGTGYYEQYFGPGTRLTVT.

The chain employs TRBV25-1 and TRBJ2-1; 10 bases line up with TRBD1. The CDR3 has 14 amino acids. Germline assignment: CDR1 MGHDK and CDR2 SYGVNS. V lost 5 bases, J lost 8 bases, and 6 bases stayed unmatched. Here the CDR3 DNA reads TGTGCCAGCAGTCTTGGGACAGGGGTCGATGAGCAGTTCTTC. Translating it yields CASSLGTGVDEQFF.

The rearrangement links TRBV29-1 to TRBJ1-1; possible D gene TRBD1, 5 bases. This CDR3 has 12 residues. Germline assignment: CDR1 SQVTM and CDR2 ANQGSEA. V was shortened by 6 bases and J by 1 base, with 9 bases between the two germline ends. This CDR3 is CSVTGGNTEAFF. For the CDR3, the DNA is TGCAGCGTCACGGGGGGGAACACTGAAGCTTTCTTT.

The rearrangement joins TRBV14 to TRBJ2-7, with D unclear. V was clipped by 4 bases and J by 1 base, with 8 bases between them. Germline V gene sequence: CDR1 SGHDN, CDR2 FVKESK. The CDR3 runs to 13 residues. This CDR3 reads CASSPHISYEQYF. CDR3 DNA: TGTGCCAGCAGCCCACACATATCCTACGAGCAGTACTTC.

The V gene is TRBV5-4, the J gene TRBJ1-2; 11 positions agree with TRBD1. V trimming: 2 bases; J trimming: 7 bases; junction bases outside the gene matches: 7. CDR1 is SGHNT and CDR2 is YYREEE in the germline V gene (reference sequence). The CDR3 length is 15 residues. For the CDR3, the DNA is TGTGCCAGCAGCTTACCCGGACAGGGGGCCGGTGGCTACACCTTC. Its protein is CASSLPGQGAGGYTF.

The chain employs TRBV19 and TRBJ1-5; no clear D. Trimming pared 3 bases from V and 7 bases from J, leaving 13 bases between. The CDR3 has 14 residues. Germline CDR1 reads LNHDA; CDR2 reads SQIVND (reference sequence). Here the CDR3 DNA reads TGTGCCAGTAGTATGGCCAGTGTCGTCCAGCCCCAGCATTTT. This sequence encodes CASSMASVVQPQHF.

The chain combines TRBV2 with TRBJ2-2; 7 nucleotides agree with TRBD1. The CDR3 is 15 amino acids. Germline CDR1 and CDR2: SNHLY and FYNNEI. V was clipped by 5 bases and J by 1 base; unmatched bases: 4. The CDR3 DNA reads TGTGCCAGCAGTTGGGACAGTGAGAACACCGGGGAGCTGTTTTTT. Amino acid sequence: CASSWDSENTGELFF.

The genes are TRBV18 and TRBJ2-3, with TRBD2 matching over 8 bases. V shed 0 bases and J 3 bases; nucleotides not matched to a gene: 8. This CDR3 has 17 residues. The germline V gene encodes CDR1 KGHSH and CDR2 LQKENI. The chain's CDR3 is CASSPPGLAGRTDTQYF. The CDR3 bases are TGTGCCAGCTCACCACCCGGACTAGCAGGACGAACAGATACGCAGTATTTT.

The J gene is TRBJ2-1, the V gene TRBV15; TRBD2 agrees at 10 bases. Looked up from germline, CDR1 is LNHNV and CDR2 is YYDKDF (reference sequence). J was trimmed by 8 bases and V by 3 bases; bases with no gene match: 13. This CDR3 is 17 amino acids long. The CDR3 reads CATSRRGLAGDSDEQFF. The CDR3 DNA reads as TGTGCCACCAGCAGGAGGGGGCTAGCGGGAGATTCAGATGAGCAGTTCTTC. Full variable domain (missing parts from reference TRBV15 and TRBJ2-1): DAMVIQNPRYQVTQFGKPVTLSCSQTLNHNVMYWYQQKSSQAPKLLFHYYDKDFNNEADTPDNFQSRRPNTSFCFLDIRSPGLGDTAMYLCATSRRGLAGDSDEQFFGPGTRLTVL.

The chain combines TRBV30 with TRBJ1-2; 7 bases line up with TRBD1. Germline V gene lookup returns CDR1 GTSNPN and CDR2 SVGIG (reference sequence). V lost 4 bases and J lost 8; bases outside the gene matches: 13. This CDR3 is 14 amino acids long. DNA of the CDR3: TGTGCCTGGACGCAGGGCAGGGGGTTTGGCGGCTACACCTTC. This codes for CAWTQGRGFGGYTF.

The chain carries TRBV11-2 and TRBJ1-2; 11 positions agree with TRBD1. Trimming removed 3 bases from V and 2 bases from J; junction bases left unmatched: 2. In germline, CDR1 is SGHAT, CDR2 FQNNGV. The length of the CDR3 is 15 residues. This CDR3 reads CASSFGTGGNYGYTF. The CDR3 DNA reads TGTGCCAGCAGCTTCGGGACAGGGGGAAACTATGGCTACACCTTC. The full variable domain, with the rest looked up from reference TRBV11-2 and TRBJ1-2, is EAGVAQSPRYKIIEKRQSVAFWCNPISGHATLYWYQQILGQGPKLLIQFQNNGVVDDSQLPKDRFSAERLKGVDSTLKIQPAKLEDSAVYLCASSFGTGGNYGYTFGSGTRLTVV.

The genes are TRBV4-1 and TRBJ2-1; 12 positions agree with TRBD2. The trim removed 1 base at V and 0 bases at J, leaving 4 bases unmatched. CDR1 is MGHRA, CDR2 YSYEKL, per germline. CDR3 length equals 18 residues. The CDR3 here is CASSQGTSGALSYNEQFF. The CDR3 nucleotides read TGCGCCAGCAGCCAAGGGACTAGCGGGGCTCTCTCCTACAATGAGCAGTTCTTC.

DNA of the CDR3: TGTGCCAGCAGCATCCAGGGGGGCGGCTACACCTTC. Its translation is CASSIQGGGYTF. V gene TRBV5-6 combines with J gene TRBJ1-2; TRBD1 matches at 7 bases. CDR1 SGHDT and CDR2 YYEEEE come from the germline V gene. The CDR3 covers 12 residues. V lost 4 bases to trimming and J lost 8 bases; unmatched junction nucleotides: 5. Full variable domain (rest looked up from reference TRBV5-6 and TRBJ1-2): DAGVTQSPTHLIKTRGQQVTLRCSPKSGHDTVSWYQQALGQGPQFIFQYYEEEERQRGNFPDRFSGHQFPNYSSELNVNALLLGDSALYLCASSIQGGGYTFGSGTRLTVV.

The V gene is TRBV15, the J gene TRBJ2-7; D is perhaps TRBD2 (6 bases). Trimming shortened V by 0 bases and J by 5 bases, and 8 bases separated the two germline ends. Per germline, CDR1 LNHNV and CDR2 YYDKDF (reference sequence). This CDR3 has 13 residues. In nucleotides, the CDR3 is TGTGCCACCAGCAGAGATCGGGGGAACGAGCAGTACTTC. Translation gives CATSRDRGNEQYF.

The V and J genes are TRBV15 and TRBJ2-7, with 7 nucleotides matching TRBD2. Germline values: CDR1 LNHNV, CDR2 YYDKDF (reference sequence). CDR3 size: 16 residues. V lost 0 bases and J lost 0; bases outside the gene matches: 5. CDR3 sequence reads: CATSRDLASGSYEQYF. CDR3 DNA sequence: TGTGCCACCAGCAGAGATTTGGCTAGCGGCTCCTACGAGCAGTACTTC.

Only one count was recorded for this clone. The J gene is TRBJ1-2, the V gene TRBV28; 7 bases fit TRBD1. Germline trimming cut 2 bases from V and 3 bases from J; bases unmatched to any gene: 12. Germline CDR1 is MDHEN and CDR2 is SYDVKM. CDR3 length: 17 residues. The CDR3 region has the DNA TGTGCCAGCAGTTTAGGGCAGGGGGGTTATAAGGACTATGGCTACACCTTC. Protein product: CASSLGQGGYKDYGYTF.